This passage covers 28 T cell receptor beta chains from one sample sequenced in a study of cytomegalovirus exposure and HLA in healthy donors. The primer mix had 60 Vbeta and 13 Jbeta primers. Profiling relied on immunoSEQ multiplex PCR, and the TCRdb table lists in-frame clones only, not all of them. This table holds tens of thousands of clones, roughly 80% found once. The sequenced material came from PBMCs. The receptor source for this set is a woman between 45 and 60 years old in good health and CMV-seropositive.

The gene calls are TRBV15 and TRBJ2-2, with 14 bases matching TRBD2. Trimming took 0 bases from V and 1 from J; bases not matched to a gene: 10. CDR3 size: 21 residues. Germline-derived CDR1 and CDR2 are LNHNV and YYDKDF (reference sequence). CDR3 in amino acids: CATSRDKELGLAGENTGELFF. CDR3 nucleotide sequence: TGTGCCACCAGCAGAGATAAGGAACTGGGACTAGCGGGAGAGAACACCGGGGAGCTGTTTTTT.

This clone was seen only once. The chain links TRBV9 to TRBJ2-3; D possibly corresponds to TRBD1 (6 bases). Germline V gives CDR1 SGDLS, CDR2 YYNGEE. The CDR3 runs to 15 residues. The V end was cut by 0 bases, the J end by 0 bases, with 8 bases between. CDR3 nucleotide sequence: TGTGCCAGCAGCGTAGTAGGGGGTAGCACAGATACGCAGTATTTT. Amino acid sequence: CASSVVGGSTDTQYF.

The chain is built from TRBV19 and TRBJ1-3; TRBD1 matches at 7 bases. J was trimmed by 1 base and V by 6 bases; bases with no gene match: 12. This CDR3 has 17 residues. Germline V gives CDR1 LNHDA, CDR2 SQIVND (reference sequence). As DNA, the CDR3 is TGTGCCAGTAGCTCGACAGGGCTCCGTCCATCTGGAAACACCATATATTTT. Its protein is CASSSTGLRPSGNTIYF.

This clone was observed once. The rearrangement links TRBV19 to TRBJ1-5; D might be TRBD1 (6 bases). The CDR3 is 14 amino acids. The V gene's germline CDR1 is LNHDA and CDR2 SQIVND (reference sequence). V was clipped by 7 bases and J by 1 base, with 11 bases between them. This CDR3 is CASMNRESNQPQHF. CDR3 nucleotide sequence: TGTGCCAGTATGAACAGGGAAAGCAATCAGCCCCAGCATTTT. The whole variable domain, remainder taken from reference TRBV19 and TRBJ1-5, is DGGITQSPKYLFRKEGQNVTLSCEQNLNHDAMYWYRQDPGQGLRLIYYSQIVNDFQKGDIAEGYSVSREKKESFPLTVTSAQKNPTAFYLCASMNRESNQPQHFGDGTRLSIL.

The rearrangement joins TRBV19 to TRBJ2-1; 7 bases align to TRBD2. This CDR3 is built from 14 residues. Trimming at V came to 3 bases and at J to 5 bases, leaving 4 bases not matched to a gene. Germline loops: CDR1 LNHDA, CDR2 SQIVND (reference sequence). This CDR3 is CASSIQAGDNEQFF. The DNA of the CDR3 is TGTGCCAGTAGTATCCAGGCGGGGGACAATGAGCAGTTCTTC.

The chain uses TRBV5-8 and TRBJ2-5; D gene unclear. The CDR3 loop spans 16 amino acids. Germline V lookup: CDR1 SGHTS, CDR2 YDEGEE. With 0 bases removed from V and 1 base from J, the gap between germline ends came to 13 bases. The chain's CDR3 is CASSLGSSPAQETQYF. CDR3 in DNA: TGTGCCAGCAGCTTGGGCAGTAGCCCAGCCCAAGAGACCCAGTACTTC.

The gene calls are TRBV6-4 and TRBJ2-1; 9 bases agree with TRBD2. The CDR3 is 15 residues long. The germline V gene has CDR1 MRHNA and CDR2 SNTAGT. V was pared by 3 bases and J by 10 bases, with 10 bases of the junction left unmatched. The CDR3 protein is CASSEGLAGVGEQFF. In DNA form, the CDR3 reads TGTGCCAGCAGTGAGGGACTAGCCGGGGTGGGAGAGCAGTTCTTC.

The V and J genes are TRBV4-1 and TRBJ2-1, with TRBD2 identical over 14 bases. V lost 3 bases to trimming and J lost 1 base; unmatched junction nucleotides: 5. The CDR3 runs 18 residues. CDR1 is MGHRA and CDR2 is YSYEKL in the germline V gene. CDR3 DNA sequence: TGCGCCAGCAGCCAGGGACTAGCGGGAGTCTTGTCCTACAATGAGCAGTTCTTC. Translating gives CASSQGLAGVLSYNEQFF.

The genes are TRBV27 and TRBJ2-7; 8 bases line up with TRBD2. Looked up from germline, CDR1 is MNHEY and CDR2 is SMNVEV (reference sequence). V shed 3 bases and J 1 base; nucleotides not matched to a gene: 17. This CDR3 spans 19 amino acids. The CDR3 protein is CASSLRGAGWGPGSYEQYF. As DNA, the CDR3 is TGTGCCAGCAGTTTGCGGGGGGCGGGATGGGGCCCGGGTTCCTACGAGCAGTACTTC.

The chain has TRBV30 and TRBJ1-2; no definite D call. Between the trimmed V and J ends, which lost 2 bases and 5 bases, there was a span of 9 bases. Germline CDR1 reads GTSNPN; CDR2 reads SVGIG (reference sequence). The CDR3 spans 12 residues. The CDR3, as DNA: TGTGCCTGGAGTTGGGCAGATTATGGCTACACCTTC. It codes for CAWSWADYGYTF. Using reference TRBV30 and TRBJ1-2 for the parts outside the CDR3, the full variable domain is SQTIHQWPATLVQPVGSPLSLECTVEGTSNPNLYWYRQAAGRGLQLLFYSVGIGQISSEVPQNLSASRPQDRQFILSSKKLLLSDSGFYLCAWSWADYGYTFGSGTRLTVV.

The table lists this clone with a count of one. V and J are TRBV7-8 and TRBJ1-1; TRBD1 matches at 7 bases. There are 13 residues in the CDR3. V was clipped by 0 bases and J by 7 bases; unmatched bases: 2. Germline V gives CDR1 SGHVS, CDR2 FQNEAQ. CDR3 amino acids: CASSLAGGLEAFF. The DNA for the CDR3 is TGTGCCAGCAGCTTAGCAGGGGGCCTTGAAGCTTTCTTT.

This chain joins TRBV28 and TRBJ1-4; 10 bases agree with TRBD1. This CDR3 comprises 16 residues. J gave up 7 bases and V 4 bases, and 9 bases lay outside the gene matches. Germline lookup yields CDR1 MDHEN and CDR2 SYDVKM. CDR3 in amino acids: CASSSFDRGPGEKLFF. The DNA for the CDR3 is TGTGCCAGCAGTTCCTTCGACAGGGGGCCGGGTGAAAAACTGTTTTTT.

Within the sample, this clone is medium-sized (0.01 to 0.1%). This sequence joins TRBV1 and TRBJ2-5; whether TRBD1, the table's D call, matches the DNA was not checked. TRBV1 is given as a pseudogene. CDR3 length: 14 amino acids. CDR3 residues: CTSSRSDRQETQYF. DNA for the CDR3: TGCACCAGCAGCCGATCTGACAGGCAAGAGACCCAGTACTTC.

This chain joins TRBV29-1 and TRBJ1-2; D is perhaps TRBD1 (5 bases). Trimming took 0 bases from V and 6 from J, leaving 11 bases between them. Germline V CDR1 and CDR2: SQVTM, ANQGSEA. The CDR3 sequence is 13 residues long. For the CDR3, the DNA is TGCAGCGTTGAAGACGGGGGGGTGAATGGCTACACCTTC. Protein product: CSVEDGGVNGYTF.

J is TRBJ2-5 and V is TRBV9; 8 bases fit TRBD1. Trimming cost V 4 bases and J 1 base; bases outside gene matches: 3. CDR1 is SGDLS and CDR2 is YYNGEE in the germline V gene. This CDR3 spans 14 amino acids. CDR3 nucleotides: TGTGCCAGCAGCCTAGGGACAGGCCAAGAGACCCAGTACTTC. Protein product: CASSLGTGQETQYF.

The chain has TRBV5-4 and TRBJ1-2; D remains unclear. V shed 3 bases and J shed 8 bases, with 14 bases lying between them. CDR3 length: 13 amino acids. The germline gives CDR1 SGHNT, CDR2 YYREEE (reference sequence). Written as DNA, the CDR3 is TGTGCCAGCAGCTCTATGTACAGTGGCGGCTACACCTTC. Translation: CASSSMYSGGYTF. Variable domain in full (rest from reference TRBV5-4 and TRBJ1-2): ETGVTQSPTHLIKTRGQQVTLRCSSQSGHNTVSWYQQALGQGPQFIFQYYREEENGRGNFPPRFSGLQFPNYSSELNVNALELDDSALYLCASSSMYSGGYTFGSGTRLTVV.

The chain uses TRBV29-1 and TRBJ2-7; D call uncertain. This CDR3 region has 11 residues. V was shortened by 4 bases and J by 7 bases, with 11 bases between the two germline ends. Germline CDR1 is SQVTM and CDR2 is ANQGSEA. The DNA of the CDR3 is TGCAGCGTTGTTGGCGGCCGGGAGCAGTACTTC. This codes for CSVVGGREQYF.

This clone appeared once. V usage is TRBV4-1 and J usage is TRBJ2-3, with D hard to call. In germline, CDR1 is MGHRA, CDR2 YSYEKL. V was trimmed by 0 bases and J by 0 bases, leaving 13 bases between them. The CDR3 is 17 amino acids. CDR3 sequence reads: CASSQDARLLSTDTQYF. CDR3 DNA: TGCGCCAGCAGCCAAGATGCAAGACTCCTTAGCACAGATACGCAGTATTTT.

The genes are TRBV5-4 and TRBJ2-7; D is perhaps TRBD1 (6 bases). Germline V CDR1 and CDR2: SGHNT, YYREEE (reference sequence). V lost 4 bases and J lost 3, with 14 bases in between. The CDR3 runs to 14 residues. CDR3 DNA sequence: TGTGCCAGCAGCCATCAATCCAGGGGCTACGAGCAGTACTTC. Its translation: CASSHQSRGYEQYF. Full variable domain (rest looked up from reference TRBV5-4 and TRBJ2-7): ETGVTQSPTHLIKTRGQQVTLRCSSQSGHNTVSWYQQALGQGPQFIFQYYREEENGRGNFPPRFSGLQFPNYSSELNVNALELDDSALYLCASSHQSRGYEQYFGPGTRLTVT.

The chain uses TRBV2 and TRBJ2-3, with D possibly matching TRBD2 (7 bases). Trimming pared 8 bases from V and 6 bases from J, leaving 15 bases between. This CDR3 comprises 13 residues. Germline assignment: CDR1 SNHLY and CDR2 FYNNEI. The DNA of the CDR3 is TGTGCCAGCTGGACGGGGAGGGGGGATACGCAGTATTTT. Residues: CASWTGRGDTQYF.

For the CDR3, the DNA is TGTGCCTGGAGTGTACTCAGGACAGGGTATGGGTATGAGAGCATTCAGTACTTC. As protein: CAWSVLRTGYGYESIQYF. The chain uses TRBV30 and TRBJ2-4; 8 bases map to TRBD1. Germline values: CDR1 GTSNPN, CDR2 SVGIG (reference sequence). This CDR3 has 18 amino acids. V trimming: 0 bases; J trimming: 9 bases; junction bases outside the gene matches: 19. The complete variable domain, with remaining parts taken from reference TRBV30 and TRBJ2-4, reads SQTIHQWPATLVQPVGSPLSLECTVEGTSNPNLYWYRQAAGRGLQLLFYSVGIGQISSEVPQNLSASRPQDRQFILSSKKLLLSDSGFYLCAWSVLRTGYGYESIQYFGAGTRLSVL.

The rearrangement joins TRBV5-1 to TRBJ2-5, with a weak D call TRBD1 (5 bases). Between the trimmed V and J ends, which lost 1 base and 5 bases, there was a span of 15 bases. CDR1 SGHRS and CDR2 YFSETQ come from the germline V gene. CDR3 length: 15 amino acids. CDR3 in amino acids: CASSLRSGLSETQYF. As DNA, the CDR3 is TGCGCCAGCAGCTTGAGGTCAGGGTTATCGGAGACCCAGTACTTC. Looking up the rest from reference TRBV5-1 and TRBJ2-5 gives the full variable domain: KAGVTQTPRYLIKTRGQQVTLSCSPISGHRSVSWYQQTPGQGLQFLFEYFSETQRNKGNFPGRFSGRQFSNSRSEMNVSTLELGDSALYLCASSLRSGLSETQYFGPGTRLLVL.

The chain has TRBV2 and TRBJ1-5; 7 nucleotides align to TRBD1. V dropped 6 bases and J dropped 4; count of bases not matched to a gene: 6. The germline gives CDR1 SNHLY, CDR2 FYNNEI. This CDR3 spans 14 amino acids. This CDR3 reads CASSLTQGNQPQHF. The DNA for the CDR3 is TGTGCCAGCAGCCTTACACAGGGGAATCAGCCCCAGCATTTT.

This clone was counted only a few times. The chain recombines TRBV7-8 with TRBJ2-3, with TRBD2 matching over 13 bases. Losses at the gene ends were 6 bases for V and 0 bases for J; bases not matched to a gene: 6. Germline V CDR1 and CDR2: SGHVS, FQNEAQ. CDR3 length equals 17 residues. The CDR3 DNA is TGTGCCAGCAGATCGACTAGCGGGGGGCCTAGCACAGATACGCAGTATTTT. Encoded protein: CASRSTSGGPSTDTQYF.

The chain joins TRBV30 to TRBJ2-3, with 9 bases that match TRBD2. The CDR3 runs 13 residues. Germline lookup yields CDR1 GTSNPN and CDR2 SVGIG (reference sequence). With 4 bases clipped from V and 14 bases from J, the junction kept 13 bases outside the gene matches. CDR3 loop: CAWTEGYGTSTYF. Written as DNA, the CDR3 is TGTGCCTGGACCGAGGGTTACGGGACTAGCACGTATTTT.

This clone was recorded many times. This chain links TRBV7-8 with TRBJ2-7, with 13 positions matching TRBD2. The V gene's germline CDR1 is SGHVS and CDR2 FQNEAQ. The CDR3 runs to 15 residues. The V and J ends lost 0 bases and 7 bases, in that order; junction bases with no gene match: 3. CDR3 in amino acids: CASSLATSGRKEQYF. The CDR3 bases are TGTGCCAGCAGCTTAGCGACTAGCGGGAGGAAGGAGCAGTACTTC.

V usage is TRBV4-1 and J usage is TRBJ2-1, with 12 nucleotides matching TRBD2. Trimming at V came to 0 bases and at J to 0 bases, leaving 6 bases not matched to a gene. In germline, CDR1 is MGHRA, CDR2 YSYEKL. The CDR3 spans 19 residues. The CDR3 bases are TGCGCCAGCAGCCAAGATCTTCCTAGCGGGAGGGTCTCCTACAATGAGCAGTTCTTC. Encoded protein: CASSQDLPSGRVSYNEQFF.

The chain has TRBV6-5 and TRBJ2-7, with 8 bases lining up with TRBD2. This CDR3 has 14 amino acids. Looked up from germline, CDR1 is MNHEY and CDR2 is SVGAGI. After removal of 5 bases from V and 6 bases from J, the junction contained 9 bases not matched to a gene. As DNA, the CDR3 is TGTGCCAGCAGTGACACTAGCGGAGTAGGCGAGCAGTACTTC. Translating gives CASSDTSGVGEQYF.